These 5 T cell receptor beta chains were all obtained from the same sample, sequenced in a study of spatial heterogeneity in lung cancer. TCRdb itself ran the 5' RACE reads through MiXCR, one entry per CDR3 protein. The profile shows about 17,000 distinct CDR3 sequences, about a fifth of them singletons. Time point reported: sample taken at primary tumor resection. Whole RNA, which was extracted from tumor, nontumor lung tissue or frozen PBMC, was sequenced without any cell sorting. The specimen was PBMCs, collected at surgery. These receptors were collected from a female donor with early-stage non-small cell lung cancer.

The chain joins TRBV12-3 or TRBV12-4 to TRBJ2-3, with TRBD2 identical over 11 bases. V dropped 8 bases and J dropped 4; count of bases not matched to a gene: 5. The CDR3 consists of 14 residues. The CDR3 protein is CASSTSGSSDTQYF. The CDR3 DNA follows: TGTGCCAGCTCCACTAGCGGGAGTTCAGATACGCAGTATTTT.

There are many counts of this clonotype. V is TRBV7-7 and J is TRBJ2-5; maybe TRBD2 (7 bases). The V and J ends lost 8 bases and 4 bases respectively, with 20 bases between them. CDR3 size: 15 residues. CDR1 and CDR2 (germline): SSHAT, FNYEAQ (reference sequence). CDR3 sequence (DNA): TGTGCCAGCGGGAGGGGGAACTCCGGGCCAGAGACCCAGTACTTC. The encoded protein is CASGRGNSGPETQYF.

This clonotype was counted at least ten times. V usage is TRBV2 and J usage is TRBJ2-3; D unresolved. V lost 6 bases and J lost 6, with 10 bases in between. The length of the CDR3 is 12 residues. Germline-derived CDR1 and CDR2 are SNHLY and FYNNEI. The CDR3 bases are TGTGCCAGCAGCTCGACCGTCGATACGCAGTATTTT. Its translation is CASSSTVDTQYF.

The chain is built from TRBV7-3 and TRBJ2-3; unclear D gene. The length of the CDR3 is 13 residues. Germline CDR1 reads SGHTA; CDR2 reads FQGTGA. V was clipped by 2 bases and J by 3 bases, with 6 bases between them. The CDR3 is CASSLGRTDTQYF. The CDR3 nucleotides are TGTGCCAGCAGCTTAGGGCGGACAGATACGCAGTATTTT.

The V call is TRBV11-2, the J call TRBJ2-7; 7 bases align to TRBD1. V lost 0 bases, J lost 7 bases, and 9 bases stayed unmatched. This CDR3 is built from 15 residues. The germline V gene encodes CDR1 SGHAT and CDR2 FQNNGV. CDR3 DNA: TGTGCCAGCAGCTTAGATAGCATGACAGGGTCAGAGCAGTACGTC. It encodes CASSLDSMTGSEQYV.